The next 3 T cell receptor beta chains were all read from a single sample in a study of neurological immune-mediated disorders. TCRdb recomputed calls from the 5' RACE reads with MiXCR, one row per CDR3 protein. Of about 49,000 distinct CDR3 sequences detected, 8% to 10% appear once; the ten largest clones hold 1.6%. The time point: longitudinal time-point 1 (baseline). Material: PBMCs. These TCRs come from a woman in her thirties or forties in good health.

This clonotype was seen at least ten times. The chain uses TRBV7-2 and TRBJ2-2; 10 nucleotides agree with TRBD2. CDR3 size: 18 residues. In germline, CDR1 is SGHTA, CDR2 FQGNSA. The V gene end was trimmed by 1 base and the J gene end by 2 bases; junction bases not matched to a gene: 7. Here the CDR3 reads CASSLEIAGGLNTGELFF. The CDR3 nucleotides read TGTGCCAGCAGCTTAGAAATAGCGGGGGGCCTAAACACCGGGGAGCTGTTTTTT.

This clonotype was recorded many times. The chain is built from TRBV12-5 and TRBJ1-1; D possibly corresponds to TRBD1 (6 bases). The ends were cut back, 1 base at V and 0 bases at J, with 9 bases in the middle. CDR1 LGHNT and CDR2 FRNRAP come from the germline V gene. The CDR3 covers 15 residues. CDR3 in amino acids: CASGLGGAMNTEAFF. In DNA form, the CDR3 reads TGTGCTAGTGGTTTGGGGGGGGCCATGAACACTGAAGCTTTCTTT.

This clonotype appeared many times. The gene calls are TRBV6-6 and TRBJ1-6; a possible D gene is TRBD1 (5 bases). Germline CDR1 MNHNY, CDR2 SVGAGI (reference sequence). The CDR3 is 11 residues long. The germline V and J ends were trimmed by 7 bases and 7 bases, with 5 bases remaining between them. The CDR3 coding sequence is TGTGCCAGCAAGGGGAATTCACCCCTCCACTTT. Translated: CASKGNSPLHF.